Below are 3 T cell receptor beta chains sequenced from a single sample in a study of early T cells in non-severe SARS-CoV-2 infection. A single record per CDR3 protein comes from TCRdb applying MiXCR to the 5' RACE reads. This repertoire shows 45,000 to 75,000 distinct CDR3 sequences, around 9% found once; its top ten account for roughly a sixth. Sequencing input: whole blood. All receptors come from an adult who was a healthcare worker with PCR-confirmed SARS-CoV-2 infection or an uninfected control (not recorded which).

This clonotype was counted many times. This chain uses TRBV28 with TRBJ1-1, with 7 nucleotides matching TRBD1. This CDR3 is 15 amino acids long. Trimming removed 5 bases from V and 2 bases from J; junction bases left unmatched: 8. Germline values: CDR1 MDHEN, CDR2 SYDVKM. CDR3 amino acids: CASSQGGLPNTEAFF. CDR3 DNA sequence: TGTGCCAGCAGTCAAGGGGGCCTCCCCAACACTGAAGCTTTCTTT. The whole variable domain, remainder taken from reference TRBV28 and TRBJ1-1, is DVKVTQSSRYLVKRTGEKVFLECVQDMDHENMFWYRQDPGLGLRLIYFSYDVKMKEKGDIPEGYSVSREKKERFSLILESASTNQTSMYLCASSQGGLPNTEAFFGQGTRLTVV.

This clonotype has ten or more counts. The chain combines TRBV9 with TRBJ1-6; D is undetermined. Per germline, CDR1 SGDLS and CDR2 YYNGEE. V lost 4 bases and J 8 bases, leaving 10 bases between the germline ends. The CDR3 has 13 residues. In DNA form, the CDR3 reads TGTGCCAGCAGCCAATCCGTGGATTCACCCCTCCACTTT. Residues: CASSQSVDSPLHF. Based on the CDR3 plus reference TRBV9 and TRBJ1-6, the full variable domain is DSGVTQTPKHLITATGQRVTLRCSPRSGDLSVYWYQQSLDQGLQFLIQYYNGEERAKGNILERFSAQQFPDLHSELNLSSLELGDSALYFCASSQSVDSPLHFGNGTRLTVT.

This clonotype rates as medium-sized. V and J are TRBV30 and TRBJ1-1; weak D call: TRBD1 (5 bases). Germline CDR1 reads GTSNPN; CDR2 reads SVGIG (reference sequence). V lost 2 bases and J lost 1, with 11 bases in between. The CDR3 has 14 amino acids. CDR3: CAWSMGRENTEAFF. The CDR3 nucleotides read TGTGCCTGGAGTATGGGACGGGAGAACACTGAAGCTTTCTTT. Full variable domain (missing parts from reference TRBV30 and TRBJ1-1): SQTIHQWPATLVQPVGSPLSLECTVEGTSNPNLYWYRQAAGRGLQLLFYSVGIGQISSEVPQNLSASRPQDRQFILSSKKLLLSDSGFYLCAWSMGRENTEAFFGQGTRLTVV.